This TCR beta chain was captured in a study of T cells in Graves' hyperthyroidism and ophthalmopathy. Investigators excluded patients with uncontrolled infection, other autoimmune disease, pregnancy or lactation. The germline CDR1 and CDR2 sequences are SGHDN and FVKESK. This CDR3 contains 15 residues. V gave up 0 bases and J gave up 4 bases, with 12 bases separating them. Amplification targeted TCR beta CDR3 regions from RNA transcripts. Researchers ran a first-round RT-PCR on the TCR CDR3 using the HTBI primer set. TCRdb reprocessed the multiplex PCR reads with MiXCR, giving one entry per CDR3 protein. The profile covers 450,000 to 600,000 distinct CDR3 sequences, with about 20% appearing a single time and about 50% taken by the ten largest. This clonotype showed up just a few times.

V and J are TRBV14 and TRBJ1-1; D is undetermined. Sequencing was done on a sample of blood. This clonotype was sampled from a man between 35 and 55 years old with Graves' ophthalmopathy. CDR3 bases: TGTGCCAGCAGCCAAGATCTAATCCCGGGCACTGAAGCTTTCTTT. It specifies CASSQDLIPGTEAFF.